This TCR beta chain was sequenced in a study of technical replicates of blood from a few donors. CDR1 is MNHNS and CDR2 is SASEGT in the germline V gene. V shed 8 bases, J shed 5 bases, and the junction held 7 bases outside the gene matches. The CDR3 is made up of 14 amino acids. Produced via immunoSEQ multiplex PCR; TCRdb's table is partial and in-frame only. The data show 75,000 to 100,000 clones, around 94% seen once. J is TRBJ2-7 and V is TRBV6-1; TRBD2 matches 12 bases. The clonotype originates from a human donor in good health. Sequencing was carried out using T cells isolated from PBMCs. CDR3 sequence reads: CASSTSGRINEQYF. CDR3 in DNA: TGTGCCAGCTCAACTAGCGGGAGGATTAACGAGCAGTACTTC.